This TCR beta chain was sequenced in a study of blood T cell repertoires in COVID-19. Background on the study: PBMCs, B-cell-depleted T cells, or T cells provided the cDNA or gDNA that made up the material.

Original data processing: Amplification from reference gene primers served as the basis for estimated nucleated cell counts. The table came from immunoSEQ multiplex PCR; TCRdb's copy has only in-frame clones and leaves some out. V and J calls and clone size come straight from that table; D and trimming were deduced from the DNA. The sample records some 250,000 clones, 70% to 90% being singletons. The TCR comes from a woman aged 35 to 49 with acute COVID-19. Sequencing input: PBMCs or T cells enriched from blood (not recorded which).

CDR3 in amino acids: CASSRFVNTEAFF. The CDR3 DNA sequence: TGTGCCAGCAGCAGATTCGTGAACACTGAAGCTTTCTTT. The rearrangement joins TRBV6-5 to TRBJ1-1; D is ambiguous. The CDR3 spans 13 residues. Trimming took 6 bases from V and 0 from J, leaving 8 bases between them. Germline CDR1 is MNHEY and CDR2 is SVGAGI.